This TCR beta chain was captured in a study of T cell repertoires in cytomegalovirus infection. Turning to the study itself: Both CMV infection and a matching HLA type were indicated by public TCR beta signatures.

The study's findings and limits: The study found HLA-C-restricted CMV-specific TCR beta clonotypes dominating the ex vivo response.

The sample holds a few counts of this clonotype. Its antigen is not known. TCRdb reanalysed the reads using MiXCR and keeps one entry per CDR3 protein. The sample shows approximately 700,000 distinct CDR3 sequences, under 40% of them seen only once. There are 16 residues in the CDR3. V lost 5 bases, J lost 7 bases, and 15 bases stayed unmatched. Per germline, CDR1 MNHNS and CDR2 SASEGT. The chain links TRBV6-1 to TRBJ2-3, with TRBD2 matching 7 bases. The sequence was obtained from a human donor in good health (CMV status not recorded). Some clones in this sample may be carry-over from other donors' samples. Sequencing was performed on PBMCs. This chain's CDR3 is CASSNLADPYRYTQYF. Written as DNA, the CDR3 is TGTGCCAGCAGTAACCTAGCGGATCCCTACAGGTATACGCAGTATTTT.